The 24 T cell receptor beta chains below were found in one sample sequenced in a study of naive and memory T cell subsets. An equimolar mix of two oligonucleotides served as the beta constant-region primer for TRBC1 and TRBC2. Ligated cDNA was amplified by four rounds of PCR with nested alpha and beta constant-region primers and SP2. TCRdb processed the UMI-ligation and nested PCR reads anew with MiXCR; each CDR3 protein has one entry. The data show about 10,000 distinct CDR3 sequences, roughly 5.5% seen once. Sequenced sample: CD4+ TEMRA cells from blood. The subset: effector memory re-expressing CD45RA, CD45RA+ CD27-. Every receptor here comes from a human donor in good health.

This clonotype was detected many times. This chain connects TRBV29-1 to TRBJ1-2, with D perhaps TRBD1 (5 bases). Trimming cost V 6 bases and J 5 bases, with 19 bases left between them. CDR3 length equals 14 residues. The germline gives CDR1 SQVTM, CDR2 ANQGSEA. The CDR3 sequence: CSVGVVQGPYGYTF. CDR3 nucleotide sequence: TGCAGCGTGGGGGTTGTCCAGGGACCGTATGGCTACACCTTC.

The J gene is TRBJ2-3, the V gene TRBV7-2, with 8 bases identical to TRBD1. The CDR3 extends over 16 amino acids. CDR1 and CDR2 (germline): SGHTA, FQGNSA. The J segment lost 4 bases and the V segment lost 5 bases, leaving 11 bases of the junction unmatched. CDR3 DNA sequence: TGTGCCAGCAGCACGAGGACAGGGTGGGCCGCAGATACGCAGTATTTT. It specifies CASSTRTGWAADTQYF.

The chain is built from TRBV15 and TRBJ2-3; 9 bases align to TRBD2. Losses at the gene ends were 5 bases for V and 6 bases for J; bases not matched to a gene: 6. This CDR3 region has 14 residues. Germline loops: CDR1 LNHNV, CDR2 YYDKDF (reference sequence). CDR3 sequence reads: CATSERGASDTQYF. The CDR3, as DNA: TGTGCCACCAGCGAGCGGGGGGCATCGGATACGCAGTATTTT.

This clonotype was counted many times. This sequence joins TRBV5-1 and TRBJ2-3, with 13 bases identical to TRBD2. The CDR3 totals 15 residues. V shed 4 bases, J shed 5 bases, and the junction held 4 bases outside the gene matches. The germline V gene encodes CDR1 SGHRS and CDR2 YFSETQ. CDR3 in amino acids: CASSIGTSGEDTQYF. CDR3 coding DNA: TGCGCCAGCAGCATTGGGACTAGCGGGGAAGATACGCAGTATTTT.

V and J are TRBV7-2 and TRBJ2-1, with 7 positions matching TRBD2. Germline trimming cut 5 bases from V and 7 bases from J; bases unmatched to any gene: 5. This CDR3 region has 13 residues. Germline assignment: CDR1 SGHTA and CDR2 FQGNSA. The CDR3 reads CASSPERDNEQFF. CDR3 in DNA: TGTGCCAGCAGCCCCGAGCGGGATAATGAGCAGTTCTTC.

This clonotype was seen at least ten times. The V and J genes are TRBV30 and TRBJ2-2, with a weak D call TRBD2 (5 bases). Germline lookup yields CDR1 GTSNPN and CDR2 SVGIG (reference sequence). Trimming left V 1 base short and J 6 bases short, with 15 bases between. This CDR3 is built from 15 residues. The CDR3 DNA reads TGTGCCTGGAGTGGAGGCTGGAGGAGAGCCGGGGAGCTGTTTTTT. Translation gives CAWSGGWRRAGELFF.

This clonotype was counted at least ten times. The genes are TRBV11-2 and TRBJ2-1; 10 nucleotides align to TRBD1. V trimming: 6 bases; J trimming: 15 bases; junction bases outside the gene matches: 20. This CDR3 is 16 amino acids long. Germline V gene lookup returns CDR1 SGHAT and CDR2 FQNNGV. In DNA, the CDR3 is TGTGCCAGCAGGAAACGGGACAGGGGACCTCTTGCCGATCCGTTCTTC. The encoded protein is CASRKRDRGPLADPFF.

This clonotype was found a few times. The chain couples TRBV20-1 to TRBJ2-1; TRBD2 matches 9 bases. The CDR3 runs to 15 residues. Germline CDR1 is DFQATT and CDR2 is SNEGSKA (reference sequence). In DNA form, the CDR3 reads TGCAGCAGAACAAGGGGGGGACTAGCATACAATGAGCAGTTCTTC. Protein product: CSRTRGGLAYNEQFF.

The chain uses TRBV5-1 and TRBJ2-7; D is possibly TRBD2 (5 bases). The germline gives CDR1 SGHRS, CDR2 YFSETQ. V shed 1 base and J shed 1 base, with 15 bases lying between them. CDR3 size: 16 residues. The CDR3 sequence: CASSLKHDYRSYEQYF. The CDR3 nucleotides read TGCGCCAGCAGCTTGAAGCATGACTACCGATCCTACGAGCAGTACTTC.

CDR3 DNA: TGTGCCAGCCTACAGGATTCTAGCACAGATACGCAGTATTTT. Protein sequence: CASLQDSSTDTQYF. This rearrangement joins TRBV2 to TRBJ2-3, with D possibly matching TRBD1 (5 bases). Germline V lookup: CDR1 SNHLY, CDR2 FYNNEI. Deletions cut 8 bases from V and 0 bases from J, with 12 bases between. This CDR3 contains 14 residues.

This clonotype occurred many times. The gene calls are TRBV20-1 and TRBJ2-3; 12 positions agree with TRBD1. This CDR3 spans 14 amino acids. V was clipped by 6 bases and J by 4 bases; unmatched bases: 5. Germline CDR1 reads DFQATT; CDR2 reads SNEGSKA (reference sequence). The CDR3 DNA reads as TGCAGTGCGTGGGACAGGGGGCGCGCAGATACGCAGTATTTT. Residues: CSAWDRGRADTQYF.

This clonotype showed up many times. The chain employs TRBV28 and TRBJ1-4; D is undetermined. V lost 6 bases to trimming and J lost 2 bases, with 4 bases between them. The CDR3 is made up of 12 amino acids. Germline lookup yields CDR1 MDHEN and CDR2 SYDVKM. CDR3 sequence reads: CASRATNEKLFF. The CDR3 nucleotides are TGTGCCAGCAGGGCCACTAATGAAAAACTGTTTTTT.

This clonotype has at least ten counts. V usage is TRBV19 and J usage is TRBJ2-7, with D possibly matching TRBD1 (5 bases). This CDR3 is 11 amino acids long. Trimming removed 10 bases at V and 3 bases at J, with 10 bases between. Germline V lookup: CDR1 LNHDA, CDR2 SQIVND (reference sequence). CDR3 sequence reads: CATTRGYEQYF. The CDR3 DNA follows: TGTGCCACCACAAGGGGCTACGAGCAGTACTTC.

The V and J genes are TRBV19 and TRBJ1-4; 9 bases align to TRBD1. The CDR3 covers 15 residues. With 5 bases clipped from V and 8 bases from J, the junction kept 9 bases outside the gene matches. Per the germline V gene, CDR1 is LNHDA and CDR2 is SQIVND (reference sequence). Written as DNA, the CDR3 is TGTGCCAGTAGTGACAGGGGGGCAGGAGGAGAAAAACTGTTTTTT. Its protein product is CASSDRGAGGEKLFF.

This clonotype has at least ten counts. V and J are TRBV20-1 and TRBJ1-2, with 7 bases matching TRBD1. Germline V CDR1 and CDR2: DFQATT, SNEGSKA (reference sequence). The CDR3 is 12 amino acids. Trimming at V came to 6 bases and at J to 5 bases, leaving 6 bases not matched to a gene. DNA for the CDR3: TGCAGTGCAACGACAGGGCCATATGGCTACACCTTC. Residues: CSATTGPYGYTF.

The chain employs TRBV7-2 and TRBJ2-5, with TRBD2 matching over 8 bases. Germline V gene data show CDR1 as SGHTA and CDR2 as FQGNSA. V was clipped by 5 bases and J by 5 bases; unmatched bases: 7. The CDR3 covers 14 residues. CDR3 sequence (DNA): TGTGCCAGCAGCGTCCGGGAGGGCGGCGAGACCCAGTACTTC. Residues: CASSVREGGETQYF.

This clonotype occurred a few times. The chain couples TRBV30 to TRBJ1-5; perhaps TRBD1 as D (5 bases). Germline V gives CDR1 GTSNPN, CDR2 SVGIG (reference sequence). The CDR3 has 13 amino acids. The V end was cut by 1 base, the J end by 6 bases, with 10 bases between. The CDR3 spells CAWSEEGVQPQHF. In DNA, the CDR3 is TGTGCCTGGAGTGAAGAAGGGGTTCAGCCCCAGCATTTT.

This clonotype was seen at least ten times. The chain links TRBV14 to TRBJ2-3; TRBD2 matches at 8 bases. The trim removed 4 bases at V and 4 bases at J, leaving 13 bases unmatched. The CDR3 sequence is 17 residues long. Germline V gene sequence: CDR1 SGHDN, CDR2 FVKESK. CDR3 bases: TGTGCCAGCAGCCCCCCCCTGGGAGCGGGAGATCCAGATACGCAGTATTTT. Translating it yields CASSPPLGAGDPDTQYF.

Points on this clonotype: A read error is possible here, since a much larger clone lies one base away. The genes are TRBV14 and TRBJ1-1; D uncertain. Per germline, CDR1 SGHDN and CDR2 FVKESK. The CDR3 loop spans 14 amino acids. V dropped 0 bases and J dropped 1 base, with 6 bases sitting between them. The CDR3 DNA reads as TGTGCCAGCAGCCAAGATTTTACGAACACTGAAGCTTTCTTT. Protein: CASSQDFTNTEAFF.

The V gene is TRBV3-1, the J gene TRBJ1-4; D is ambiguous. CDR1 is LGHDT, CDR2 YNNKEL, per germline (reference sequence). The CDR3 has 15 residues. V lost 5 bases and J lost 8, with 18 bases in between. The CDR3 DNA sequence: TGTGCCAGCAGCGAGAGCATAGCTGGAGGGGAAAAACTGTTTTTT. Translated, it gives CASSESIAGGEKLFF.

This clonotype was found many times. The V gene is TRBV29-1, the J gene TRBJ1-2; D is perhaps TRBD1 (6 bases). The CDR3 length is 14 residues. CDR1 and CDR2 (germline): SQVTM, ANQGSEA. The germline V and J ends were trimmed by 5 bases and 1 base, with 14 bases remaining between them. The CDR3 sequence is CSVRAQGYNYGYTF. The CDR3 DNA reads as TGCAGCGTTCGCGCACAGGGATATAACTATGGCTACACCTTC.

This clonotype was counted ten times or more. The rearrangement links TRBV7-3 to TRBJ2-2, with no clear D. V lost 0 bases, J lost 6 bases, and 5 bases lay in between. Per the germline V gene, CDR1 is SGHTA and CDR2 is FQGTGA. The CDR3 contains 13 residues. The CDR3 nucleotides read TGTGCCAGCAGCTTAACAGGGCCCGGGGAGCTGTTTTTT. Encoded protein: CASSLTGPGELFF. The variable domain in full, completed from reference TRBV7-3 and TRBJ2-2, reads GAGVSQTPSNKVTEKGKYVELRCDPISGHTALYWYRQSLGQGPEFLIYFQGTGAADDSGLPNDRFFAVRPEGSVSTLKIQRTERGDSAVYLCASSLTGPGELFFGEGSRLTVL.

This clonotype was observed at least ten times. The rearrangement uses TRBV12-3 or TRBV12-4 and TRBJ2-1; TRBD2 is a possible D gene (6 bases). This CDR3 is built from 15 residues. V lost 5 bases and J 0 bases, leaving 11 bases between the germline ends. DNA for the CDR3: TGTGCCAGCAGTAACGGGAGAAGCTCCTACAATGAGCAGTTCTTC. As protein: CASSNGRSSYNEQFF.

This clonotype came up many times. The genes are TRBV13 and TRBJ2-7; the match to TRBD2 covers 9 bases. CDR1 PRHDT and CDR2 FYEKMQ come from the germline V gene (reference sequence). V was clipped by 5 bases and J by 1 base; unmatched bases: 6. The CDR3 length is 15 residues. The DNA of the CDR3 is TGTGCCAGCAGCCGACCGCTAGCGGGATCCTACGAGCAGTACTTC. It is translated as CASSRPLAGSYEQYF.